The next 11 T cell receptor beta chains were all read from a single sample in a study of blood T cell repertoires in COVID-19. Profiled with immunoSEQ multiplex PCR; TCRdb holds only in-frame clones, not every one. The data contain about 260,000 clones, around 88% of them singletons. The sequenced sample was peripheral blood. These TCRs come from a man aged 30-40 years with active or convalescent COVID-19.

The V call is TRBV1, the J call TRBJ1-1; no DNA check was done on the table's D call, TRBD1. TRBV1 constitutes a pseudogene. This CDR3 spans 15 amino acids. The CDR3 DNA reads TGCACCAGCAGCCAAGTCTCGGCAGGCAACACTGAAGCTTTCTTT. It translates to CTSSQVSAGNTEAFF.

The chain couples TRBV6-5 to TRBJ1-2, with D unresolved. V lost 2 bases and J 4 bases, leaving 11 bases between the germline ends. The CDR3 is made up of 14 amino acids. The germline CDR1 and CDR2 sequences are MNHEY and SVGAGI. CDR3 amino acids: CASSYTDKSYGYTF. CDR3 nucleotide sequence: TGTGCCAGCAGTTACACCGACAAAAGCTATGGCTACACCTTC.

The chain recombines TRBV29-1 with TRBJ1-2, with 9 bases that match TRBD1. Trimming cost V 6 bases and J 4 bases; bases outside gene matches: 3. This CDR3 region has 12 residues. The germline V gene has CDR1 SQVTM and CDR2 ANQGSEA. The CDR3 DNA reads as TGCAGCGTCGACAGGGGGGGCTATGGCTACACCTTC. Translated: CSVDRGGYGYTF.

V usage is TRBV19 and J usage is TRBJ1-2; D perhaps matches TRBD1 (6 bases). Per the germline V gene, CDR1 is LNHDA and CDR2 is SQIVND (reference sequence). Trimming shortened V by 6 bases and J by 5 bases, and 16 bases separated the two germline ends. The CDR3 runs 14 residues. CDR3 sequence: CASSTGTFAYGYTF. CDR3 DNA: TGTGCCAGTAGCACGGGGACATTTGCGTATGGCTACACCTTC.

The rearrangement joins TRBV19 to TRBJ1-2; D gene uncertain. With 7 bases removed from V and 0 bases from J, the gap between germline ends came to 9 bases. CDR3 size: 13 residues. The germline V gene has CDR1 LNHDA and CDR2 SQIVND (reference sequence). The CDR3 loop is CASIGRANYGYTF. Here the CDR3 DNA reads TGTGCCAGTATCGGGCGGGCTAACTATGGCTACACCTTC.

This CDR3 is CASSPGPVYSGANVLTF. The CDR3 nucleotides are TGTGCCAGCAGCCCCGGTCCGGTTTACTCTGGGGCCAACGTCCTGACTTTC. This chain joins TRBV5-5 and TRBJ2-6; D call uncertain. Germline-derived CDR1 and CDR2 are SGHKS and YYEKEE (reference sequence). CDR3 length equals 17 residues. V lost 4 bases and J 0 bases, leaving 14 bases between the germline ends.

The chain links TRBV5-1 to TRBJ2-5; TRBD2 is a possible D gene (5 bases). Germline V gives CDR1 SGHRS, CDR2 YFSETQ. With 4 bases removed from V and 7 bases from J, the gap between germline ends came to 8 bases. This CDR3 region has 11 residues. In nucleotides, the CDR3 is TGCGCCAGCAGCCAGGAGGCGACCCAGTACTTC. Protein: CASSQEATQYF.

The rearrangement uses TRBV5-1 and TRBJ2-1; 7 nucleotides line up with TRBD1. Germline loops: CDR1 SGHRS, CDR2 YFSETQ. V shed 0 bases and J 9 bases; nucleotides not matched to a gene: 9. The CDR3 is 15 residues long. CDR3 sequence: CASSLVSGGKGEQFF. In DNA, the CDR3 is TGCGCCAGCAGCTTGGTTTCAGGGGGAAAGGGTGAGCAGTTCTTC.

V and J are TRBV7-9 and TRBJ2-5; D remains ambiguous. Germline loops: CDR1 SEHNR, CDR2 FQNEAQ (reference sequence). The CDR3 length is 11 residues. V was clipped by 4 bases and J by 5 bases, with 5 bases between them. The CDR3 sequence is CASSSRETQYF. The CDR3 DNA follows: TGTGCCAGCAGCTCGAGGGAGACCCAGTACTTC.

This chain uses TRBV13 with TRBJ1-1; 7 nucleotides line up with TRBD1. Germline V gene sequence: CDR1 PRHDT, CDR2 FYEKMQ (reference sequence). This CDR3 is 12 amino acids long. Trimming at V came to 5 bases and at J to 8 bases, leaving 5 bases not matched to a gene. CDR3 nucleotides: TGTGCCAGCAGCCCGACAGGGTTCGAAGCTTTCTTT. Residues: CASSPTGFEAFF.

The rearrangement uses TRBV7-2 and TRBJ2-7; 10 bases match TRBD2. The junction had 5 bases not matched to a gene; V was cut back by 1 base and J by 2 bases. In germline, CDR1 is SGHTA, CDR2 FQGNSA. This CDR3 is 16 amino acids long. CDR3 region: CASSLGSGGTTYEQYF. As DNA, the CDR3 is TGTGCCAGCAGCTTAGGTAGCGGGGGGACCACCTACGAGCAGTACTTC.